Listed below are T cell receptor beta chains from one sample, sequenced in a study of T cells after yellow fever vaccination. TCRdb fed the 5' RACE reads into MiXCR, producing one record per CDR3 protein. The repertoire holds a few hundred thousand distinct CDR3 sequences, with roughly 9% as singletons. This sample comprised CD4+ T cells sorted from PBMCs, obtained 5 days after the yellow fever booster vaccination. All receptors come from a man aged 18 to 30 who received the YFV17D yellow fever vaccine. Both conserved end residues are part of each CDR3. A D gene is named only where the DNA matches it firmly. Only some rows state a clone size, as once, few, many or a class for expanded clones.

v_call	d_call	j_call	clone_size	cdr3_nt	cdr3_aa
TRBV5-1	TRBD1	TRBJ2-7	NA	TGCGCCAGCAGCTGGGCAGGGGGTGAGTCCTACGAGCAGTACTTC	CASSWAGGESYEQYF
TRBV20-1	NA	TRBJ2-3	NA	TGCAGTGCTAGAGCCCGTAGGGGAACAGATACGCAGTATTTT	CSARARRGTDTQYF
TRBV6-5	TRBD1	TRBJ1-4	few	TGTGCCAGCAGCCTGACAGGGTTCCCTACTGAAAAACTGTTTTTT	CASSLTGFPTEKLFF
TRBV10-1	TRBD2	TRBJ2-1	NA	TGCGCCCGCAACGGGCGGGGGGCCTATGAGCAGTTCTTC	CARNGRGAYEQFF
TRBV5-4	TRBD1	TRBJ2-3	few	TGTGCCAGCAGCGACAGGGCCACAGATACGCAGTATTTT	CASSDRATDTQYF
TRBV20-1	TRBD1	TRBJ1-2	NA	TGCAGTGCTAACGTGGGACAGGGATATGGCTACACCTTC	CSANVGQGYGYTF
TRBV7-3	NA	TRBJ2-6	many	TGTGCCAGCAGCTTAGCTGGGGCCAACGTCCTGACTTTC	CASSLAGANVLTF
TRBV20-1	TRBD2	TRBJ2-3	few	TGCAGTGCTAGGCGGGGGGGGCCGTTCACAGATACGCAGTATTTT	CSARRGGPFTDTQYF
TRBV9	NA	TRBJ2-5	once	TGTGCCAGCAGCGTTTCCCGAATTAAAAGGGGAGAGACCCAGTACTTC	CASSVSRIKRGETQYF
TRBV12-3/TRBV12-4	NA	TRBJ1-1	NA	TGTGCCAGCACCCCTCAGCAGACCACTGAAGCTTTCTTT	CASTPQQTTEAFF
TRBV7-9	NA	TRBJ1-5	NA	TGTGCCAGCAGCTTAGAGCCGAATCAGCCCCAGCATTTT	CASSLEPNQPQHF
TRBV7-9	TRBD1	TRBJ1-2	NA	TGTGCCAGCAGCTCGCTGAGGACAGGGGTCTCAAACTATGGCTACACCTTC	CASSSLRTGVSNYGYTF
TRBV4-1	TRBD1	TRBJ1-4	NA	TGCGCCAGCAGCCCGACAGGGCTCGGAGAAAAACTGTTTTTT	CASSPTGLGEKLFF
TRBV20-1	NA	TRBJ2-2	NA	TGCAGTGCTAGAATCACGGGGAACACCGGGGAGCTGTTTTTT	CSARITGNTGELFF
TRBV12-2	NA	TRBJ2-7	NA	TGTGCAAGTCCCCAGCGGCCCAGGGGATGGTCGACAACCTACGAGCAGTACTTC	CASPQRPRGWSTTYEQYF
TRBV5-6	NA	TRBJ2-1	many	TGTGCCAGCAGCCTCCCAGGCAAGAGACCTTACAATGAGCAGTTCTTC	CASSLPGKRPYNEQFF
TRBV29-1	NA	TRBJ2-2	many	TGCAGCGTTAACCGGGACACCGGGGAGCTGTTTTTT	CSVNRDTGELFF
TRBV20-1	TRBD2	TRBJ2-7	NA	TGCAGAGGACTAGCGGGCTACGAGCAGTACTTC	CRGLAGYEQYF
TRBV12-3/TRBV12-4	NA	TRBJ2-2	few	TGTGCCAGCAGTCCCCGTTTATTGAACACCGGGGAGCTGTTTTTT	CASSPRLLNTGELFF
TRBV11-2	NA	TRBJ2-1	few	TGTGCCAGCAGCTTAGTTGGGGGACTGCCGTCCTACAATGAGCAGTTCTTC	CASSLVGGLPSYNEQFF
TRBV5-1	NA	TRBJ1-5	few	TGCGCCAGCAGCGCGGACGGAGTTGGCAATCAGCCCCAGCATTTT	CASSADGVGNQPQHF
TRBV5-1	NA	TRBJ2-6	NA	TGCGCCAGCAGCTCTTGGGGCGGCTCTGGGGCCAACGTCCTGACTTTC	CASSSWGGSGANVLTF
TRBV6-5	TRBD1	TRBJ2-3	NA	TGTGCCAGCAGTTACTCGGGACAGGGGGTCGGGGATACGCAGTATTTT	CASSYSGQGVGDTQYF
TRBV2	NA	TRBJ2-2	NA	TGTGCCGGTCACCGAGGGCCCGGGGAGCTGTTTTTT	CAGHRGPGELFF
TRBV15	TRBD1	TRBJ2-2	few	TGTGCCACCAGCAGAGCTACAGGGGGCTACGGGGAGCTGTTTTTT	CATSRATGGYGELFF
TRBV12-3/TRBV12-4	TRBD1	TRBJ2-1	many	TGTGCCAGCAGTTTAGGGGCAGGGGGCTATGAGCAGTTCTTC	CASSLGAGGYEQFF
TRBV28	TRBD2	TRBJ2-6	NA	TGTGCCAGCAGTGGTCTCGGCGGGGGGGCCCCAGGGGCCAACGTCCTGACTTTC	CASSGLGGGAPGANVLTF
TRBV11-1	NA	TRBJ2-3	NA	TGTGCCAGCAGCTTAGCAGGGCAGAGCACAGATACGCAGTATTTT	CASSLAGQSTDTQYF
TRBV5-1	TRBD2	TRBJ2-7	few	TGCGCCAGCAGCATAACCTTAGCGGGGGGCAGCTCCTACGAGCAGTACTTC	CASSITLAGGSSYEQYF
TRBV19	NA	TRBJ1-4	NA	TGTGCCAGTAGTAAACGGAGGGCGTCGAACGAAAAACTGTTTTTT	CASSKRRASNEKLFF
TRBV6-5	NA	TRBJ1-1	few	TGTGCCAGCAGTGCAGACCAGGGTACTGAAGCTTTCTTT	CASSADQGTEAFF
TRBV7-2	NA	TRBJ1-2	NA	TGTGCCAGCAGCTTCGACCGTAACTATGGCTACACCTTC	CASSFDRNYGYTF
TRBV12-3/TRBV12-4	TRBD2	TRBJ2-3	many	TGTGCCAGCAGTCGGATAGCGGGGGGAGCGAATACGCAGTATTTT	CASSRIAGGANTQYF
TRBV6-5	NA	TRBJ1-2	NA	TGTGCCAGCAGCAACCCACATCTTCGAATCGGGAGTGGCTACACCTTC	CASSNPHLRIGSGYTF
TRBV7-8	NA	TRBJ1-2	few	TGTGCCAGCAGCTTAGTTAGGGTCGGTGGCTACACCTTC	CASSLVRVGGYTF
TRBV7-9	NA	TRBJ1-6	NA	TGTGCCAGCAGCGGAGGGGGTGGTAATTCACCCCTCCACTTT	CASSGGGGNSPLHF
TRBV4-3	NA	TRBJ1-1	many	TGCGCCAGCAGCGTACGGGGTCGAACTGAAGCTTTCTTT	CASSVRGRTEAFF
TRBV23-1	NA	TRBJ2-3	NA	TGCGCCAGCAGTCAATCCCAACTTACAGGGCAGAACACAGATACGCAGTATTTT	CASSQSQLTGQNTDTQYF
TRBV4-3	NA	TRBJ2-4	NA	TGCGCCAGCAGCCAAGATTTCTCGTCAAGCATTCAGTACTTC	CASSQDFSSSIQYF
TRBV5-1	NA	TRBJ2-5	NA	TGCGCCAGCAGCTTGGGGGCAGGGGATCAAGAGACCCAGTACTTC	CASSLGAGDQETQYF
TRBV7-9	NA	TRBJ1-4	many	TGTGCCAGCAGCCCAGACGGGGGGCACGAAAAACTGTTTTTT	CASSPDGGHEKLFF
TRBV5-4	TRBD1	TRBJ1-1	NA	TGTGCCAGCAGCACAGGGGGCATGAACACTGAAGCTTTCTTT	CASSTGGMNTEAFF
TRBV20-1	TRBD1	TRBJ1-2	many	TGCAGTGCTACGGGGACAGGGGCCTATGGCTACACCTTC	CSATGTGAYGYTF
TRBV19	NA	TRBJ1-1	NA	TGTGCCAGTTCAAGCGGGACGGCCCAGATAGGGCACACTGAAGCTTTCTTT	CASSSGTAQIGHTEAFF
TRBV5-4	TRBD2	TRBJ2-1	NA	TGTGCCAGCACATCTAGCGGGGGGCGCAATGAGCAGTTCTTC	CASTSSGGRNEQFF
TRBV18	NA	TRBJ1-1	NA	TGTGCCAGCTCACCAAGGGGGGGAGGCCCTGAAGCTTTCTTT	CASSPRGGGPEAFF
TRBV10-3	TRBD2	TRBJ2-2	NA	TGTGCCACCCAGCGGGGATCGAACACCGGGGAGCTGTTTTTT	CATQRGSNTGELFF
TRBV27	NA	TRBJ1-4	many	TGTGCCAGCAGTAAGGACGGGGGCTGGGAAAAACTGTTTTTT	CASSKDGGWEKLFF
TRBV6-5	NA	TRBJ2-7	many	TGTGCCAGCAGACCCTCCCTAGCGAGCCACGAGCAGTACTTC	CASRPSLASHEQYF
TRBV12-3/TRBV12-4	TRBD1	TRBJ2-2	many	TGTGCCAGCAGTCGGGACAGAAACACCGGGGAGCTGTTTTTT	CASSRDRNTGELFF
TRBV4-3	NA	TRBJ1-2	few	TGCGCCAGCAGCCAAGTCAAGTTTACCTATGGCTACACCTTC	CASSQVKFTYGYTF
TRBV30	NA	TRBJ1-1	few	TGTGCCTGGAGTACCGAACAGGGTGGCACTGAAGCTTTCTTT	CAWSTEQGGTEAFF
TRBV4-2	NA	TRBJ1-5	many	TGTGCCAGCAGCCACCACGAGTCCAATCAGCCCCAGCATTTT	CASSHHESNQPQHF
TRBV20-1	NA	TRBJ2-1	NA	TGCAGTGCTAGAGTGGAACTGGGTGCTATGAATGAGCAGTTCTTC	CSARVELGAMNEQFF
TRBV27	NA	TRBJ2-3	many	TGTGCCAGCCGATTGGGGGATACGCAGTATTTT	CASRLGDTQYF
TRBV9	TRBD2	TRBJ2-1	NA	TGTGCCAGCAGCTTGGGACTAGCGGGGGGGAGTGAGCAGTTCTTC	CASSLGLAGGSEQFF
TRBV2	NA	TRBJ1-2	NA	TGTGCCAGCACACCGGGCCCCGGGAGGGGTGGCTACACCTTC	CASTPGPGRGGYTF
TRBV2	NA	TRBJ2-3	NA	TGTGCCAGCAGCCCTTATTCCGGGGTCGCAGATACGCAGTATTTT	CASSPYSGVADTQYF
TRBV7-9	NA	TRBJ1-2	few	TGTGCCAGCACCCTTCTAGGACCTAACTATGGCTACACCTTC	CASTLLGPNYGYTF
TRBV7-9	TRBD1	TRBJ2-3	few	TGTGCCAGCAACGACAGGGTGAATACAGATACGCAGTATTTT	CASNDRVNTDTQYF